This T cell receptor (beta chain) was found in a study of shared clonotypes between healthy human individuals. Study as a whole: CD8 memory received one plate per donor, CD8 naive two, CD4 memory three and CD4 naive three. Study conclusions and caveats: Sampling involved blood alone; tissue repertoires likely differ.

Naive CD8 cells were CD45RO-negative, positively selected for CCR7, excluding terminally differentiated effector memory CD45RA+ cells. Details on this clone: Its antigen remains unidentified. Relative to the germline gene, one junction end is altered; a read error may explain this.

Germline CDR1 reads MNHEY; CDR2 reads SMNVEV (reference sequence). The CDR3 contains 15 residues. This table comes from immunoSEQ multiplex PCR, and its TCRdb copy is limited to in-frame clones, with some not included. The repertoire has about 2.1 million clones, about 92% of them found once; the top ten carry about 1.8%. The receptor's source is a man aged 18-30 years in good health. Some clones in this sample may be carry-over from other donors' samples. The chain employs TRBV27 and TRBJ2-7, with 9 nucleotides matching TRBD1. Sequencing was performed on naive CD8+ T cells from PBMCs. The CDR3 DNA is TGTGCCAGCAGTGTATCCGGGACAGGGATATACGAGCAGTACTTC. It translates to CASSVSGTGIYEQYF.